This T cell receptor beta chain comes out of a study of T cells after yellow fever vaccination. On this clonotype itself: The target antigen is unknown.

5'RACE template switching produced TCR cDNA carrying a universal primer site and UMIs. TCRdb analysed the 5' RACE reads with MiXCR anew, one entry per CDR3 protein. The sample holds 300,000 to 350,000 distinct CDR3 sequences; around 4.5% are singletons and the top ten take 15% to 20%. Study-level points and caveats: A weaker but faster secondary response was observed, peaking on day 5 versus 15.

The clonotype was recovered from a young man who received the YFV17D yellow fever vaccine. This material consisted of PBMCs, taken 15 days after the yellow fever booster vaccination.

In DNA, the CDR3 is TGTGCCAGCAGCAATTCTGGAGGGTTAGGTCTCTCAGGCTACACCTTC. The encoded protein is CASSNSGGLGLSGYTF. The chain couples TRBV7-9 to TRBJ1-2, with D hard to call. Germline loops: CDR1 SEHNR, CDR2 FQNEAQ (reference sequence). The CDR3 consists of 16 residues. V gave up 5 bases and J gave up 8 bases, with 24 bases separating them.